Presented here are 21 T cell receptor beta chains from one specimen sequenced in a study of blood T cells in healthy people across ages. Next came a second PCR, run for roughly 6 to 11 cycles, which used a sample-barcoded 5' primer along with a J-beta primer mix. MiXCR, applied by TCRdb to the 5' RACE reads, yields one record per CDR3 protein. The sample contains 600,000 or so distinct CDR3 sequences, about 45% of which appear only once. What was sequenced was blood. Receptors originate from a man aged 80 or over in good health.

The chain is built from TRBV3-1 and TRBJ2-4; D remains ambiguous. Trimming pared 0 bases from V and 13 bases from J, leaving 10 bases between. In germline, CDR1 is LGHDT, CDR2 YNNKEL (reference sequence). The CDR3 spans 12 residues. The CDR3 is CASSQEVRKQYF. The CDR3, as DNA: TGTGCCAGCAGCCAAGAAGTTCGGAAGCAGTACTTC.

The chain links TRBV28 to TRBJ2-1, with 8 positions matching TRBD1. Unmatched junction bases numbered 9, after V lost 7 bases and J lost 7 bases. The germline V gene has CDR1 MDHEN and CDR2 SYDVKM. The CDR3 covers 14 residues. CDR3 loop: CASTSTGGLNEQFF. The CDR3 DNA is TGTGCCAGCACTTCCACAGGGGGTTTGAATGAGCAGTTCTTC.

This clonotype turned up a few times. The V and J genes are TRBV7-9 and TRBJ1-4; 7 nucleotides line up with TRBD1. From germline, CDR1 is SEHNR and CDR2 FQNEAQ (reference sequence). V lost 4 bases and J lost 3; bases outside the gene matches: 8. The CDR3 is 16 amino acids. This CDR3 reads CASSSLDRDANEKLFF. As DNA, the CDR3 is TGTGCCAGCAGCTCACTCGACAGGGATGCTAATGAAAAACTGTTTTTT. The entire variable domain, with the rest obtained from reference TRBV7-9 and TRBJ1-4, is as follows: DTGVSQNPRHKITKRGQNVTFRCDPISEHNRLYWYRQTLGQGPEFLTYFQNEAQLEKSRLLSDRFSAERPKGSFSTLEIQRTEQGDSAMYLCASSSLDRDANEKLFFGSGTQLSVL.

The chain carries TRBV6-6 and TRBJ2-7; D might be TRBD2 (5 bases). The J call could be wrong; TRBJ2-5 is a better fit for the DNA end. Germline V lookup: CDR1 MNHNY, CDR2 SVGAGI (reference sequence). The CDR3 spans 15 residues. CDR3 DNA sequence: TGTGCCAGCAGTCGCGGACTGTTGGACCAAGAGACCCAGTACTTC. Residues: CASSRGLLDQETQYF.

In DNA, the CDR3 is TGCGCCAGCAGCCAAGTTGGGAGGACACCCGTAAAACTGTTTTTT. Its translation: CASSQVGRTPVKLFF. The J gene is TRBJ1-4, the V gene TRBV4-1; D perhaps matches TRBD1 (5 bases). The CDR3 consists of 15 residues. Germline CDR1 is MGHRA and CDR2 is YSYEKL. The germline V and J ends were trimmed by 1 base and 10 bases, with 16 bases remaining between them.

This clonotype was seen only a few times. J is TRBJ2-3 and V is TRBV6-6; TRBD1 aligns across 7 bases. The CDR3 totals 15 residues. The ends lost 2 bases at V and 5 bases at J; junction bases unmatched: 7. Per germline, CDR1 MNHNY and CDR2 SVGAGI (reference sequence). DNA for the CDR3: TGTGCCAGCAGTTACGCGAGGGGGCGTGAAGATACGCAGTATTTT. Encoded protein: CASSYARGREDTQYF.

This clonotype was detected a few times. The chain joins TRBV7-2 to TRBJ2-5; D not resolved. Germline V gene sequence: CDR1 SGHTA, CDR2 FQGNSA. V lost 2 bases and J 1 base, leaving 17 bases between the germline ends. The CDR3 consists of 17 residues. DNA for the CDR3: TGTGCCAGCAGCTTATTCGGCCGGACGTCGGGCCAAGAGACCCAGTACTTC. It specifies CASSLFGRTSGQETQYF.

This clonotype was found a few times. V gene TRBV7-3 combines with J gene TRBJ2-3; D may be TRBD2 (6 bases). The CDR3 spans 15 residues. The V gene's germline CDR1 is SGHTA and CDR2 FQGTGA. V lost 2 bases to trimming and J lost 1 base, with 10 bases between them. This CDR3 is CASSLGGMGTDTQYF. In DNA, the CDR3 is TGTGCCAGCAGCTTAGGAGGGATGGGCACAGATACGCAGTATTTT.

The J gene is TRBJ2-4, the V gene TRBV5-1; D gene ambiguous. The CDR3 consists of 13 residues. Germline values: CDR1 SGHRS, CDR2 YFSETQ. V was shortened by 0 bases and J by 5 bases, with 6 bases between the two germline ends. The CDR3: CASSLVPENIQYF. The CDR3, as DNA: TGCGCCAGCAGCTTGGTGCCCGAAAACATTCAGTACTTC.

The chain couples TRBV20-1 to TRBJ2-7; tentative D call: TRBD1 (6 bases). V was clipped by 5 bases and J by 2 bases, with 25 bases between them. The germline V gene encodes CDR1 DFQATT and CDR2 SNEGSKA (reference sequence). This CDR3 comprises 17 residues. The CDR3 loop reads CSAPPGTSGVVTYEQYF. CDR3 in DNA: TGCAGTGCTCCCCCGGGCACTTCAGGGGTTGTTACCTACGAGCAGTACTTC.

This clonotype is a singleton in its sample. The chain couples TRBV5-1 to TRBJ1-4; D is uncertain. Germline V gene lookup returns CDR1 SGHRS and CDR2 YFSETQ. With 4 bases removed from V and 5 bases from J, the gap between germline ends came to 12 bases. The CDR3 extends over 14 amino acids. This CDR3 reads CASSPGWENEKLFF. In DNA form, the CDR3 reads TGCGCCAGCAGCCCCGGTTGGGAAAATGAAAAACTGTTTTTT.

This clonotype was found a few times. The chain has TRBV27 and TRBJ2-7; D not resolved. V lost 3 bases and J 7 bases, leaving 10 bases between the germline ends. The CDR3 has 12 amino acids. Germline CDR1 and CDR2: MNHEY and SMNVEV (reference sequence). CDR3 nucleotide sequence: TGTGCCAGCAGTTTCAGGTTAGGGGAGCAGTACTTC. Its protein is CASSFRLGEQYF.

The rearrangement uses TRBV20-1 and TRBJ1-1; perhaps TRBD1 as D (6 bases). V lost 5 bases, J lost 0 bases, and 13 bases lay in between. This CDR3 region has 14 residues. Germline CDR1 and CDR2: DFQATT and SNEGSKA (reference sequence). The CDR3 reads CSAHQGPMNTEAFF. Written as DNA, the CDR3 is TGCAGTGCTCATCAGGGGCCGATGAACACTGAAGCTTTCTTT.

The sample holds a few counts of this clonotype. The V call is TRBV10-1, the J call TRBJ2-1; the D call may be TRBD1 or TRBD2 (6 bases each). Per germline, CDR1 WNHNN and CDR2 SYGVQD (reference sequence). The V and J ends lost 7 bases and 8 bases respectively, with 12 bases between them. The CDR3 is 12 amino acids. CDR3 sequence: CASKNREDEQFF. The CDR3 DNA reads TGCGCCAGCAAAAACAGGGAGGATGAGCAGTTCTTC.

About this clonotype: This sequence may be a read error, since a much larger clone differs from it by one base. The CDR3 region is CASSRDRGSGANILTF. The DNA of the CDR3 is TGTGCCAGCAGCCGGGACAGGGGTTCTGGGGCCAACATCCTGACTTTC. This chain connects TRBV6-6 to TRBJ2-6, with TRBD1 matching over 10 bases. The CDR3 covers 16 residues. CDR1 is MNHNY, CDR2 SVGAGI, per germline (reference sequence).

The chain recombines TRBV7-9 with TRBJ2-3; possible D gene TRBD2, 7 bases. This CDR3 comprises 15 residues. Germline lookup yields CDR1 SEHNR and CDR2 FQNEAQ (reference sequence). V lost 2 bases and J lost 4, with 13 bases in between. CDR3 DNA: TGTGCCAGCAGCTTATTCGGGGGGCACGCAGATACGCAGTATTTT. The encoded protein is CASSLFGGHADTQYF.

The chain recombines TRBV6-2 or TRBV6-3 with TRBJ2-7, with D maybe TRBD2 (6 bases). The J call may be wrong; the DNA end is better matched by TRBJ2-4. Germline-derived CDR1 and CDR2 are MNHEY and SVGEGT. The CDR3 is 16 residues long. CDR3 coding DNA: TGTGCCAGCAGTTACCGGGCGCCCGGAGGGCGAGACATTCAGTACTTC. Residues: CASSYRAPGGRDIQYF.

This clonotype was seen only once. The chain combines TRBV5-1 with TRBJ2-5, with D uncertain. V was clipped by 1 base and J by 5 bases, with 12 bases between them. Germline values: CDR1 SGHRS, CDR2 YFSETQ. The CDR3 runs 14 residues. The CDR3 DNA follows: TGCGCCAGCAGCTTGTTACGGGTTGGGGAGACCCAGTACTTC. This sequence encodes CASSLLRVGETQYF.

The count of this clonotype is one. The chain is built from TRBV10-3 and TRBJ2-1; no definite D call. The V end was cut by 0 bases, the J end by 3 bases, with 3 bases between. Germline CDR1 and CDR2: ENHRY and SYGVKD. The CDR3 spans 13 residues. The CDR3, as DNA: TGTGCCATCAGTGAGTCACTCTACAATGAGCAGTTCTTC. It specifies CAISESLYNEQFF.

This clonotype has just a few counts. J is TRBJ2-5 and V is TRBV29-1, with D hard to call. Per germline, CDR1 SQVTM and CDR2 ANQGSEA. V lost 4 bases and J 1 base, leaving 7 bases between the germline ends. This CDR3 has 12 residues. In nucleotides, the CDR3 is TGCAGCGTTGGAGCAGCCCAAGAGACCCAGTACTTC. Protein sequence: CSVGAAQETQYF.

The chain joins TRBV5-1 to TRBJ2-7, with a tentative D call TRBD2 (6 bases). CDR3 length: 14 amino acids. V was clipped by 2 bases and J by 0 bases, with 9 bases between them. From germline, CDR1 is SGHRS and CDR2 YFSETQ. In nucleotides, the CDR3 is TGCGCCAGCAGCTTACGGGGGTACTCCTACGAGCAGTACTTC. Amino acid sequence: CASSLRGYSYEQYF.